This T cell receptor beta chain was captured in a study of blood T cell repertoires in COVID-19. Per germline, CDR1 MGHRA and CDR2 YSYEKL. The CDR3 totals 14 residues. Trimming cost V 3 bases and J 3 bases, with 12 bases left between them. Under the authors' procedure: Reference gene primer amplification in the assay estimated nucleated cell counts. The assay was immunoSEQ multiplex PCR, and TCRdb's table has in-frame clones only and misses some. D and trimming were read from the DNA, whereas the V and J calls and clone size are those reported in that table. This sample yields a few hundred thousand clones, of which nearly 90% are seen a single time; approximately 1.5% belongs to the top ten.

This clonotype was obtained from a woman in her late teens or twenties who had been exposed to COVID-19. Sequenced material: PBMCs or T cells enriched from blood (not recorded which). The chain couples TRBV4-1 to TRBJ2-7, with D possibly being TRBD2 (6 bases). DNA for the CDR3: TGCGCCAGCAGCCACCCCGGGAGCAACTACGAGCAGTACTTC. This sequence encodes CASSHPGSNYEQYF.